These 12 T cell receptor beta chains were sequenced from one sample in a study of cytomegalovirus exposure and HLA in healthy donors. 60 Vbeta and 13 Jbeta primers were used in PCR. Profiling relied on immunoSEQ multiplex PCR, and the TCRdb table lists in-frame clones only, not all of them. The sample contains about 85,000 clones, under 80% of which appear only once. Sequenced material: PBMCs. These receptors were obtained from a boy aged 5-17 years in good health and CMV-seronegative.

The V call is TRBV27, the J call TRBJ1-5, with 7 bases fitting TRBD1. Trimming removed 6 bases from V and 0 bases from J; junction bases left unmatched: 5. Germline V gives CDR1 MNHEY, CDR2 SMNVEV (reference sequence). The CDR3 length is 15 residues. This CDR3 reads CASRTTGLSNQPQHF. The CDR3 DNA sequence: TGTGCCAGCAGAACGACAGGGCTTAGCAATCAGCCCCAGCATTTT.

This clone was seen a few times. The chain combines TRBV7-9 with TRBJ1-3; D gene uncertain. V was cut by 5 bases and J by 6 bases, with 17 bases left in between. CDR1 SEHNR and CDR2 FQNEAQ come from the germline V gene (reference sequence). CDR3 length equals 15 residues. The CDR3 bases are TGTGCCAGCAGCCGGTCTGAGTCTCTTGTAAACACCATATATTTT. Translated: CASSRSESLVNTIYF.

There are a few counts of this clone. The rearrangement links TRBV7-9 to TRBJ2-3; D is unresolved. Trimming shortened V by 1 base and J by 3 bases, and 17 bases separated the two germline ends. Germline V CDR1 and CDR2: SEHNR, FQNEAQ (reference sequence). The CDR3 sequence is 17 residues long. The DNA for the CDR3 is TGTGCCAGCAGCTTAGTTTCGTCATTGAGTGTGACAGATACGCAGTATTTT. This translates into CASSLVSSLSVTDTQYF.

This chain links TRBV5-1 with TRBJ2-3; D is undetermined. Trimming shortened V by 0 bases and J by 0 bases, and 8 bases separated the two germline ends. CDR1 is SGHRS, CDR2 YFSETQ, per germline. This CDR3 region has 15 residues. The CDR3: CASSLVSVSTDTQYF. The CDR3 nucleotides read TGCGCCAGCAGCTTGGTAAGCGTCAGCACAGATACGCAGTATTTT.

The chain carries TRBV6-6 and TRBJ2-3; a weak D match, TRBD1 (6 bases). The V and J ends lost 7 bases and 1 base respectively, with 18 bases between them. The CDR3 is 16 amino acids. CDR1 and CDR2 from the germline V gene are MNHNY and SVGAGI (reference sequence). In nucleotides, the CDR3 is TGTGCCAGCACCGGATCAGGGGCCTACGGCACAGATACGCAGTATTTT. Encoded protein: CASTGSGAYGTDTQYF.

This chain joins TRBV30 and TRBJ1-3, with 9 nucleotides matching TRBD1. The germline gives CDR1 GTSNPN, CDR2 SVGIG (reference sequence). The J segment lost 4 bases and the V segment lost 5 bases, leaving 6 bases of the junction unmatched. The CDR3 sequence is 14 residues long. CDR3 loop: CAWGQGMGGNTIYF. CDR3 nucleotide sequence: TGTGCCTGGGGACAGGGGATGGGGGGAAACACCATATATTTT.

This rearrangement joins TRBV2 to TRBJ1-5; 7 bases agree with TRBD1. V shed 0 bases, J shed 3 bases, and the junction held 5 bases outside the gene matches. The CDR3 is 16 amino acids. Germline CDR1 and CDR2: SNHLY and FYNNEI. The DNA of the CDR3 is TGTGCCAGCAGTGAAGCCAAGGGACAGACCAATCAGCCCCAGCATTTT. Its translation: CASSEAKGQTNQPQHF.

The chain carries TRBV27 and TRBJ2-1; the D is unclear. CDR3 length: 13 residues. CDR1 MNHEY and CDR2 SMNVEV come from the germline V gene (reference sequence). The V end lost 3 bases, the J end lost 4 bases, and 7 bases lay between the germline ends. CDR3 residues: CASSFLEYNEQFF. In nucleotides, the CDR3 is TGTGCCAGCAGTTTCTTAGAGTACAATGAGCAGTTCTTC.

V usage is TRBV27 and J usage is TRBJ2-7; 9 nucleotides match TRBD2. Looked up from germline, CDR1 is MNHEY and CDR2 is SMNVEV (reference sequence). The length of the CDR3 is 14 residues. The V gene end was trimmed by 6 bases and the J gene end by 5 bases; junction bases not matched to a gene: 8. Here the CDR3 reads CASRTGTSIHEQYF. The CDR3 DNA follows: TGTGCCAGCAGGACCGGGACTAGCATCCACGAGCAGTACTTC.

The CDR3 DNA reads as TGTGCCAGCTCACGACAGACAGGCCCAAATCAGCCCCAGCATTTT. Its translation is CASSRQTGPNQPQHF. V usage is TRBV18 and J usage is TRBJ1-5, with D perhaps matching TRBD1 (6 bases). Trimming shortened V by 4 bases and J by 4 bases, and 14 bases separated the two germline ends. CDR3 length: 15 residues. Germline CDR1 KGHSH, CDR2 LQKENI.

The chain has TRBV6-4 and TRBJ2-3, with 10 bases aligning to TRBD1. V gave up 2 bases and J gave up 4 bases; unmatched junction bases: 0. The germline gives CDR1 MRHNA, CDR2 SNTAGT. The CDR3 contains 14 residues. The CDR3: CASSDGQGADTQYF. In nucleotides, the CDR3 is TGTGCCAGCAGTGACGGACAGGGGGCAGATACGCAGTATTTT.

The chain uses TRBV6-1 and TRBJ1-4; D is ambiguous. This CDR3 has 15 residues. V gave up 0 bases and J gave up 10 bases, with 15 bases separating them. Germline V lookup: CDR1 MNHNS, CDR2 SASEGT. CDR3 protein: CASSEASTTEAKLFF. For the CDR3, the DNA is TGTGCCAGCAGTGAAGCGAGCACAACGGAGGCAAAACTGTTTTTT.